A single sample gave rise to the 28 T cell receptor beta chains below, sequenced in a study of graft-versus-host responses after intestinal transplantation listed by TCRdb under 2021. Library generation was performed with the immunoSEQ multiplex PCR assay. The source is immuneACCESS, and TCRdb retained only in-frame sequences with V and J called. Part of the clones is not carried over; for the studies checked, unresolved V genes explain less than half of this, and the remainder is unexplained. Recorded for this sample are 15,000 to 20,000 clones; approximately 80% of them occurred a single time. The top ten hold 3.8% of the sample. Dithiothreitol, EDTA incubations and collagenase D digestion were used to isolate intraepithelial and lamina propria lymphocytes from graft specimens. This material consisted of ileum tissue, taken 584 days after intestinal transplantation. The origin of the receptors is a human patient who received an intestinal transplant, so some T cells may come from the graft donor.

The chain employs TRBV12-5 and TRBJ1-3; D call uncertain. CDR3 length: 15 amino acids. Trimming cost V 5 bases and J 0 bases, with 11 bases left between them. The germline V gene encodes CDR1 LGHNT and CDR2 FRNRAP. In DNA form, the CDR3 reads TGTGCTAGTGGTACAATCAATTTCTCTGGAAACACCATATATTTT. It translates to CASGTINFSGNTIYF. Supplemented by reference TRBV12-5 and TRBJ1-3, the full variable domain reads DARVTQTPRHKVTEMGQEVTMRCQPILGHNTVFWYRQTMMQGLELLAYFRNRAPLDDSGMPKDRFSAEMPDATLATLKIQPSEPRDSAVYFCASGTINFSGNTIYFGEGSWLTVV.

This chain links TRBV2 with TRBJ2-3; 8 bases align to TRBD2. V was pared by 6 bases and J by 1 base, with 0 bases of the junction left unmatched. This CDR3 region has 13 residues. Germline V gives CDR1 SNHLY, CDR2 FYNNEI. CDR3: CASRAGGTDTQYF. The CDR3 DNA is TGTGCCAGCAGAGCGGGGGGCACAGATACGCAGTATTTT. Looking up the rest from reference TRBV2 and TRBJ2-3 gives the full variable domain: EPEVTQTPSHQVTQMGQEVILRCVPISNHLYFYWYRQILGQKVEFLVSFYNNEISEKSEIFDDQFSVERPDGSNFTLKIRSTKLEDSAMYFCASRAGGTDTQYFGPGTRLTVL.

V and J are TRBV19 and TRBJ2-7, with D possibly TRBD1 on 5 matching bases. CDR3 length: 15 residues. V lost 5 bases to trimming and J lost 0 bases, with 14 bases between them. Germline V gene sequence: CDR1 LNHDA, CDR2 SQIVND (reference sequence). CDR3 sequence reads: CASSPLQGSSYEQYF. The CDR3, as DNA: TGTGCCAGTAGTCCCCTCCAGGGCAGCTCCTACGAGCAGTACTTC.

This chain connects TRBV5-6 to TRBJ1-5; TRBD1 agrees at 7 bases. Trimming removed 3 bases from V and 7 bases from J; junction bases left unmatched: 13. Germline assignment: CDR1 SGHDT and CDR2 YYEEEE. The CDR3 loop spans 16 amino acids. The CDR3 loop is CASSSMPDRVNQPQHF. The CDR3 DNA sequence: TGTGCCAGCAGCTCAATGCCCGACAGGGTTAACCAGCCCCAGCATTTT.

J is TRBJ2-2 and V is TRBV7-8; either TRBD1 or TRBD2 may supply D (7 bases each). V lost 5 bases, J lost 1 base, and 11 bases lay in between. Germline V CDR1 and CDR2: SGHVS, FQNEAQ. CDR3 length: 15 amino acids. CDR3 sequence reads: CASSDREGNTGELFF. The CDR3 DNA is TGTGCCAGCAGCGACAGGGAGGGGAACACCGGGGAGCTGTTTTTT.

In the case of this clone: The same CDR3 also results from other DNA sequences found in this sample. The CDR3 region is CASKGLTGLNTEAFF. CDR3 coding DNA: TGTGCCAGCAAGGGGTTGACAGGGCTGAACACTGAAGCTTTCTTT. The chain combines TRBV2 with TRBJ1-1, with TRBD1 matching 7 bases. V was pared by 7 bases and J by 0 bases, with 8 bases of the junction left unmatched. This CDR3 is built from 15 residues. Germline V gene sequence: CDR1 SNHLY, CDR2 FYNNEI.

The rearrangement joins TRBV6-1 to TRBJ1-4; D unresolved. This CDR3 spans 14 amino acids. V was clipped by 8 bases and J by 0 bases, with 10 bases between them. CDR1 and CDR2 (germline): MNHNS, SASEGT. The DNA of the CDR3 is TGTGCCAGCGGACGAGGTGCAACTAATGAAAAACTGTTTTTT. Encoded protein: CASGRGATNEKLFF.

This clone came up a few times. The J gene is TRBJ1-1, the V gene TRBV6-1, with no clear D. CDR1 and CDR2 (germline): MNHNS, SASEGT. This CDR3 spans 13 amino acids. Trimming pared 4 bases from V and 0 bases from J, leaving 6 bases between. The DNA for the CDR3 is TGTGCCAGCAGTGTCCGGGTGAACACTGAAGCTTTCTTT. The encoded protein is CASSVRVNTEAFF.

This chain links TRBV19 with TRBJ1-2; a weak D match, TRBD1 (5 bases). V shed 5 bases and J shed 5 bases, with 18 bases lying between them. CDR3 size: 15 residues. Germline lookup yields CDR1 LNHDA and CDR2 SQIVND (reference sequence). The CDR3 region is CASSGAYGAFYGYTF. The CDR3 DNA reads TGTGCCAGTAGTGGCGCATATGGGGCTTTTTATGGCTACACCTTC.

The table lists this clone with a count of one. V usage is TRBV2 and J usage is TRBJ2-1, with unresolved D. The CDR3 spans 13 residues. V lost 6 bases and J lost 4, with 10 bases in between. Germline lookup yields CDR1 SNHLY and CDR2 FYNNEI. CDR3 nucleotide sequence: TGTGCCAGCAGGGAACCACCTTACAATGAGCAGTTCTTC. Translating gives CASREPPYNEQFF.

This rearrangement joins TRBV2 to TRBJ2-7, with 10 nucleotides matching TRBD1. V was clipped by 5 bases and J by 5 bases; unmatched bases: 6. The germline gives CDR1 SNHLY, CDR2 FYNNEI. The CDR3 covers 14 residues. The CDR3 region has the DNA TGTGCCAGCAGTCCGGGGACAGGGGATGACGAGCAGTACTTC. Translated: CASSPGTGDDEQYF.

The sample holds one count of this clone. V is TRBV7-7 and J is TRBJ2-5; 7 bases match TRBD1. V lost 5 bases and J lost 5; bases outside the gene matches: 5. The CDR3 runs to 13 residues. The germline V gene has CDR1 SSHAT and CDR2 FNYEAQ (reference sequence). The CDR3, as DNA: TGTGCCAGCAGCACAGGGGCCGGCGAGACCCAGTACTTC. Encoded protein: CASSTGAGETQYF.

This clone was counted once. The DNA for the CDR3 is TGCGCCAGCAGCTTCCTCTTCCGGAGAAATGAAAAACTGTTTTTT. Protein: CASSFLFRRNEKLFF. The V gene is TRBV5-1, the J gene TRBJ1-4; D ambiguous. The CDR3 has 15 amino acids. V was clipped by 2 bases and J by 5 bases, with 13 bases between them. The germline V gene encodes CDR1 SGHRS and CDR2 YFSETQ.

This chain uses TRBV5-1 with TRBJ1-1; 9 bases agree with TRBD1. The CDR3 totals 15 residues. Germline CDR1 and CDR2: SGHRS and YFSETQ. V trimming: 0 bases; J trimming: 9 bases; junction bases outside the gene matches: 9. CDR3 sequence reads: CASSLGTGTGYKAFF. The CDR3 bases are TGCGCCAGCAGCTTGGGAACCGGGACAGGGTACAAAGCTTTCTTT. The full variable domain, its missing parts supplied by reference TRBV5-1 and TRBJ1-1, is KAGVTQTPRYLIKTRGQQVTLSCSPISGHRSVSWYQQTPGQGLQFLFEYFSETQRNKGNFPGRFSGRQFSNSRSEMNVSTLELGDSALYLCASSLGTGTGYKAFFGQGTRLTVV.

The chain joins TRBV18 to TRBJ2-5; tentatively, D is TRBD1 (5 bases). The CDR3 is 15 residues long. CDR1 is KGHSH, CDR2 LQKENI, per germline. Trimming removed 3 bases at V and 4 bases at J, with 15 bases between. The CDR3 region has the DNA TGTGCCAGCTCACCTGCTCAAGGGGTGGGAGAGACCCAGTACTTC. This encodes CASSPAQGVGETQYF.

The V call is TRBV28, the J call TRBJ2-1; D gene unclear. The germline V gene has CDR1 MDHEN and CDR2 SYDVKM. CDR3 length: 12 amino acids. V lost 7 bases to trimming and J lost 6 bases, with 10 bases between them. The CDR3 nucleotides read TGTGCCAGCACCCCTGGGGTCAATGAGCAGTTCTTC. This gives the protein CASTPGVNEQFF. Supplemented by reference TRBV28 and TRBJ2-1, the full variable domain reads DVKVTQSSRYLVKRTGEKVFLECVQDMDHENMFWYRQDPGLGLRLIYFSYDVKMKEKGDIPEGYSVSREKKERFSLILESASTNQTSMYLCASTPGVNEQFFGPGTRLTVL.

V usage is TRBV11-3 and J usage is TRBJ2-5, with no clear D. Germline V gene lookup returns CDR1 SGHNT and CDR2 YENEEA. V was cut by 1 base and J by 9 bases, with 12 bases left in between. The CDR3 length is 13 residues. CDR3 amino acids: CASSLAVEGAQYF. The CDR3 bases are TGTGCCAGCAGCTTAGCGGTGGAAGGAGCCCAGTACTTC.

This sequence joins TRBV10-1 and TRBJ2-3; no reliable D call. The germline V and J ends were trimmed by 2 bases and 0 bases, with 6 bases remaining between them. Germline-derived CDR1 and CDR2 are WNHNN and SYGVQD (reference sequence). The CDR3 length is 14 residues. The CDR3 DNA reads TGCGCCAGCAGTGAGACGGTGAGCACAGATACGCAGTATTTT. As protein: CASSETVSTDTQYF.

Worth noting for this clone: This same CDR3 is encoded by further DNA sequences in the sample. The CDR3 sequence: CASSPASGGQETQYF. The CDR3 bases are TGTGCCAGCTCACCGGCTAGCGGGGGCCAAGAGACCCAGTACTTC. The rearrangement joins TRBV18 to TRBJ2-5, with TRBD2 matching 10 bases. CDR1 is KGHSH, CDR2 LQKENI, per germline. V lost 3 bases to trimming and J lost 1 base; unmatched junction nucleotides: 2. This CDR3 is 15 amino acids long.

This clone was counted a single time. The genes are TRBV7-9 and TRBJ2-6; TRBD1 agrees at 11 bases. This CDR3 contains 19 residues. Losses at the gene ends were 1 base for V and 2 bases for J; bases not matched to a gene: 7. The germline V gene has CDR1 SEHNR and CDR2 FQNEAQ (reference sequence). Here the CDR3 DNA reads TGTGCCAGCAGCTTAGGTAGTGGGACAGGGGGGACTGGGGCCAACGTCCTGACTTTC. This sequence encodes CASSLGSGTGGTGANVLTF.

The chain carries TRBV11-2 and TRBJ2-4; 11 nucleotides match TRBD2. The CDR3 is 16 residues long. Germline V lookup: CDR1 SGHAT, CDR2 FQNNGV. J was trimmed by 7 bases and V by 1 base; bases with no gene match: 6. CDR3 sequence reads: CASSLAGTSGENIQYF. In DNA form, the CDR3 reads TGTGCCAGCAGCTTAGCCGGGACTAGCGGAGAGAACATTCAGTACTTC.

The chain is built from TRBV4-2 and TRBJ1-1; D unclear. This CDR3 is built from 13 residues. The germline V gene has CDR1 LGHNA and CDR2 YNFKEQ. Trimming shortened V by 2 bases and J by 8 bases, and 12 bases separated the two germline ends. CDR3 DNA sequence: TGTGCCAGCAGCCAATATGTAGCCTCAGAAGCTTTCTTT. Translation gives CASSQYVASEAFF.

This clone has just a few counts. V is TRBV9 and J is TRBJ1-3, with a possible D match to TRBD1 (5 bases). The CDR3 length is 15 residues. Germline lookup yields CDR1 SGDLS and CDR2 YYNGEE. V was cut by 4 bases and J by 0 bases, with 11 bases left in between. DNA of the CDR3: TGTGCCAGCAGCTCCGACAGACACTCTGGAAACACCATATATTTT. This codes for CASSSDRHSGNTIYF.

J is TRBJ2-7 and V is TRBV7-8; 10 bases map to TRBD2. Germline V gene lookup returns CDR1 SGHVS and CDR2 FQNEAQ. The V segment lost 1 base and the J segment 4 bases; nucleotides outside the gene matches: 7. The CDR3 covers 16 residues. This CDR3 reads CASSLVGSGGLYEQYF. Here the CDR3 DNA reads TGTGCCAGCAGCTTAGTCGGTAGCGGGGGGCTTTACGAGCAGTACTTC.

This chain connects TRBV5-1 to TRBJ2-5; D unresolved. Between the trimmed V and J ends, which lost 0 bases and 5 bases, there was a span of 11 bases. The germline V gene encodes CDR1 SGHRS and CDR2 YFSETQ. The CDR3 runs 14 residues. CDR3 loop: CASSLGRSLETQYF. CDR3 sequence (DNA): TGCGCCAGCAGCTTGGGCAGATCCCTCGAGACCCAGTACTTC. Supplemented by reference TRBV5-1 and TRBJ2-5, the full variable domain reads KAGVTQTPRYLIKTRGQQVTLSCSPISGHRSVSWYQQTPGQGLQFLFEYFSETQRNKGNFPGRFSGRQFSNSRSEMNVSTLELGDSALYLCASSLGRSLETQYFGPGTRLLVL.

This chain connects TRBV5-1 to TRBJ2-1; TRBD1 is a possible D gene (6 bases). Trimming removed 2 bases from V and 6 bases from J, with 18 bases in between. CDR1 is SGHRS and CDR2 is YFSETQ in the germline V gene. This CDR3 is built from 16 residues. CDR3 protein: CASSLGTMGHLNEQFF. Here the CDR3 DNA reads TGCGCCAGCAGCTTAGGAACTATGGGACACCTCAATGAGCAGTTCTTC.

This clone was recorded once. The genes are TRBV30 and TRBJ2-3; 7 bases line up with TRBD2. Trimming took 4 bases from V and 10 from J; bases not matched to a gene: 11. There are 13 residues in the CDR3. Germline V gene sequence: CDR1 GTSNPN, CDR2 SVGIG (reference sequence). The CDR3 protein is CAWNSGGGVSQYF. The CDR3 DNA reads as TGTGCCTGGAACTCGGGGGGTGGGGTCTCGCAGTATTTT.

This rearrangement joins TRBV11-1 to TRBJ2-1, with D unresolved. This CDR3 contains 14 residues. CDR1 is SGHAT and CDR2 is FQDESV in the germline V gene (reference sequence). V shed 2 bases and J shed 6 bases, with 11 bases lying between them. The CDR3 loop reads CASSLINAANEQFF. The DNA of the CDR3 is TGTGCCAGCAGCTTAATCAACGCGGCCAATGAGCAGTTCTTC.